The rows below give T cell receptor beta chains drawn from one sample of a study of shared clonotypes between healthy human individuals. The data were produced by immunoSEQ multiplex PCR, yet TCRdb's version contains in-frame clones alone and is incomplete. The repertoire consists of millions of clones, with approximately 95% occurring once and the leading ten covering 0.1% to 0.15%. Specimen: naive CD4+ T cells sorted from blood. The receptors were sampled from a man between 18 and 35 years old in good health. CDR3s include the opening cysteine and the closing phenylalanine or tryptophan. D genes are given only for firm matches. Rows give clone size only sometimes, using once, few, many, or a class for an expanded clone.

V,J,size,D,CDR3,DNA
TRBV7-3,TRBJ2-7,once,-,CASSLGEQYF,TGTGCCAGCAGCCTTGGGGAGCAGTACTTC
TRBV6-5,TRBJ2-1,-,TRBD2,CASSYASGGFNEQFF,TGTGCCAGCAGTTACGCTAGCGGGGGGTTCAATGAGCAGTTCTTC
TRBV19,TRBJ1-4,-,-,CASRERGGTEKLFF,TGTGCCAGTAGGGAACGCGGGGGGACTGAAAAACTGTTTTTT
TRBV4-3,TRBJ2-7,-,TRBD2,CASSQDRIAGYEQYF,TGCGCCAGCAGCCAAGATCGCATAGCGGGCTACGAGCAGTACTTC
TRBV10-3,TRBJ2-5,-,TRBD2,CAYSSGTGRETQYF,TGTGCCTATAGTAGCGGGACGGGGAGGGAGACCCAGTACTTC
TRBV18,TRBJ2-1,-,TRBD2,CASSPASGVSYNEQFF,TGTGCCAGCTCACCAGCTAGCGGGGTTTCCTACAATGAGCAGTTCTTC
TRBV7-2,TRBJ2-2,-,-,CASSSRGGSRELFF,TGTGCCAGCAGCTCCAGAGGGGGGTCTAGGGAGCTGTTTTTT
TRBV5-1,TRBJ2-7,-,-,CASSEQSNYEQYF,TGCGCCAGCAGCGAACAGTCAAACTACGAGCAGTACTTC
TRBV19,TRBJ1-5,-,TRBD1,CASSLDRGPSSREHF,TGTGCCAGTAGTCTCGACAGGGGCCCTTCAAGCAGGGAGCATTTT
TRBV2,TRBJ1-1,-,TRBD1,CASSVTGVYTEAFF,TGTGCCAGCAGTGTTACAGGGGTTTACACTGAAGCTTTCTTT
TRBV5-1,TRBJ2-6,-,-,CASSLGTYPGHTGANVLTF,TGCGCCAGCAGCTTGGGGACGTATCCGGGACATACTGGGGCCAACGTCCTGACTTTC